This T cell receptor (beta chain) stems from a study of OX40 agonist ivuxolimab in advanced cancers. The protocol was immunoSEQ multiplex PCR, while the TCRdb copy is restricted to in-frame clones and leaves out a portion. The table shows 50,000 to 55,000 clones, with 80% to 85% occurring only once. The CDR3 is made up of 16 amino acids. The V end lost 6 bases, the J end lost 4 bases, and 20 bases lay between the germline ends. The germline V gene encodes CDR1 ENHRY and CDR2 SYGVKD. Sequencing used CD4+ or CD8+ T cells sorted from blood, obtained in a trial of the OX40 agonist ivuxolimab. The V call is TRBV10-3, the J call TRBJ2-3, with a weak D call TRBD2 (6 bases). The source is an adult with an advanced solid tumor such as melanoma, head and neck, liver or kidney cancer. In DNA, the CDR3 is TGTGCCATCAGCGTGTTGCGCGGGGCGGTCCCAGATACGCAGTATTTT. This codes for CAISVLRGAVPDTQYF.